The clone carrying this T cell receptor (beta chain) is categorized as medium-sized (0.01 to 0.1%). The target antigen is unknown. All patients reached thyroid surgery having received no treatment beforehand. The source of the sample is a study of metastatic and nonmetastatic thyroid tumors. TCRdb reanalyzed the PCR reads via MiXCR. The sample comprises about 19,000 clones, 34% of which are singletons, and roughly 10% rests with the top ten. Study-level results: Relative to benign nodules, malignant thyroid tumors were reportedly characterized by significantly elevated TCR beta diversity in blood and tumor.

This CDR3 is built from 13 residues. V was clipped by 5 bases and J by 2 bases, with 10 bases between them. This receptor was obtained from a male donor with papillary thyroid cancer or a benign thyroid nodule (not recorded which). Some clones in this sample may be carry-over from other donors' samples. The specimen was tumor tissue. J is TRBJ2-7 and V is TRBV12-3 or TRBV12-4; D tentatively reads TRBD1 or TRBD2 (6 bases each). The CDR3 region is CASSPRGPYEQYF. The CDR3 region has the DNA TGTGCCAGCAGTCCCCGGGGGCCCTACGAGCAGTACTTC.